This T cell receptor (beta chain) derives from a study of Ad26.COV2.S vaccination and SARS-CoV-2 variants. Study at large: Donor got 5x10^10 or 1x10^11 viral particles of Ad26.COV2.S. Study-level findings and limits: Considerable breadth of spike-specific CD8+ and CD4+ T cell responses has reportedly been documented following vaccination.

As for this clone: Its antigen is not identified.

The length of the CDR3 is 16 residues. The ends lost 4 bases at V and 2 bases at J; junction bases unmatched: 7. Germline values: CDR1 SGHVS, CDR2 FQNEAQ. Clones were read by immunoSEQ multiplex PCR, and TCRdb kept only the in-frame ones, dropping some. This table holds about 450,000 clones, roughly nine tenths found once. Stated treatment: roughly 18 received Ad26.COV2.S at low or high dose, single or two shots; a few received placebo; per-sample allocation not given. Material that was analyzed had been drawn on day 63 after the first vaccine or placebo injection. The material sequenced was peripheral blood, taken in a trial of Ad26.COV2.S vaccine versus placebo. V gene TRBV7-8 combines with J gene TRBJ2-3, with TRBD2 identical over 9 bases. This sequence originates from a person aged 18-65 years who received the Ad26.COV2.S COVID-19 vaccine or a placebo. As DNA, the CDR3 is TGTGCCAGCAGCTCCTTAAGCGGGGGGTCCACAGATACGCAGTATTTT. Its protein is CASSSLSGGSTDTQYF.